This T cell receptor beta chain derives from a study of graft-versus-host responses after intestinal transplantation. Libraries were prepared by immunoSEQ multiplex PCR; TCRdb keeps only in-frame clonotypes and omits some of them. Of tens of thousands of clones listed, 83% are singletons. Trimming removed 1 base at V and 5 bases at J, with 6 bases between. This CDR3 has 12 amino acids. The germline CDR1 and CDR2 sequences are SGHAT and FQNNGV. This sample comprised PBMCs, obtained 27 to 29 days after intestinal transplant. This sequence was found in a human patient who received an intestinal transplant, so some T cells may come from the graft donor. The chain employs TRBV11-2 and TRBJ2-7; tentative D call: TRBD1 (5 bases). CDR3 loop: CASSLGGHEQYF. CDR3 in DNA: TGTGCCAGCAGCTTAGGGGGCCACGAGCAGTACTTC.